The source of this TCR beta chain is a study of T cell clonotyping in hematopoietic cell transplantation. Study context: Pretransplant recipient samples were taken after cytoreduction.

The time point was: recipient sample about 28 days before transplant, after cytoreduction. Germline V gene data show CDR1 as MNHEY and CDR2 as SVGAGI. There are 14 residues in the CDR3. The V and J ends lost 3 bases and 2 bases respectively, with 10 bases between them. Assay: immunoSEQ multiplex PCR; the TCRdb copy retains only in-frame clones and omits some. The table has over 10,000 clones, over 70% seen once; the top ten hold 15% to 20%. Sequencing used peripheral blood mononuclear cells, obtained before stem cell transplant. This chain links TRBV6-5 with TRBJ1-1; D is unresolved. This receptor was identified in a man in his fifties or sixties with acute myeloid leukemia. Some clones in this sample may be carry-over from other donors' samples. This chain's CDR3 is CASSYLAGNTEAFF. The CDR3 coding sequence is TGTGCCAGCAGTTATTTGGCAGGCAACACTGAAGCTTTCTTT.